The clone carrying this TCR beta chain appeared many times. The sample is drawn from a study of response to subunit inactivated influenza vaccine. Germline V gives CDR1 SGHAT, CDR2 FQDESV (reference sequence). This CDR3 region has 18 residues. V shed 5 bases and J 2 bases; nucleotides not matched to a gene: 8. TCRdb processed the RT-PCR reads anew with MiXCR; each CDR3 protein has one entry. The data show about 570,000 distinct CDR3 sequences, about 11% seen once. In addition, the sample was reused for a study of T cells expressing NK-cell markers. According to that study: UMI-tagged 5'RACE template switching yielded the TCR beta cDNA. In four donors, dominant clonotypes made up 28.3-60.1% of CD3+CD56-NKG2C+ cells. Whether expanded NKG2C-expressing T cell clones recognize HCMV is unknown.

The sequence was obtained from a man aged 50-59 years who received an inactivated influenza vaccine. The chain recombines TRBV11-1 with TRBJ2-3; 15 bases agree with TRBD2. The starting material was PBMCs from blood, obtained on the day of vaccination. The CDR3 nucleotides are TGTGCCAGCAGCCTAGGGACTAGCGGGGGGCCTTCCACAGATACGCAGTATTTT. Residues: CASSLGTSGGPSTDTQYF.